The 20 T cell receptor beta chains below come from one sample, sequenced in a study of blood T cell repertoires in COVID-19. The assay was immunoSEQ multiplex PCR, and TCRdb's table has in-frame clones only and misses some. This sample has about 170,000 clones, with more than 75% found just once. Sequenced input: PBMCs or T cells enriched from blood (not recorded which). The receptors come from a woman aged 50 to 60 who had recovered from COVID-19.

The J gene is TRBJ2-7, the V gene TRBV27; 11 bases fit TRBD2. Germline V gene data show CDR1 as MNHEY and CDR2 as SMNVEV (reference sequence). The CDR3 contains 18 residues. The V and J ends lost 7 bases and 3 bases, in that order; junction bases with no gene match: 17. The CDR3 region is CASKSSLGTSGNFYEQYF. For the CDR3, the DNA is TGTGCCAGCAAGAGTTCCCTTGGGACTAGCGGTAACTTCTACGAGCAGTACTTC.

The rearrangement links TRBV2 to TRBJ1-1, with unresolved D. V was trimmed by 4 bases and J by 0 bases, leaving 6 bases between them. CDR3 size: 13 residues. The germline CDR1 and CDR2 sequences are SNHLY and FYNNEI. In DNA, the CDR3 is TGTGCCAGCAGTGGAGGGATGAACACTGAAGCTTTCTTT. This sequence encodes CASSGGMNTEAFF.

This clone was detected a few times. The rearrangement links TRBV27 to TRBJ1-5; no firm D call. Germline CDR1 reads MNHEY; CDR2 reads SMNVEV (reference sequence). The CDR3 covers 12 residues. The V gene lost 5 bases and the J gene lost 9 bases, with 11 bases spanning the gap. The CDR3 DNA reads as TGTGCCAGCAGTATCGGAGGCGGGCCCCAGCATTTT. It yields the protein CASSIGGGPQHF.

This rearrangement joins TRBV11-2 to TRBJ2-1; 9 nucleotides agree with TRBD2. After removal of 5 bases from V and 3 bases from J, the junction contained 17 bases not matched to a gene. Germline CDR1 is SGHAT and CDR2 is FQNNGV. The CDR3 has 19 amino acids. CDR3 loop: CASSRGLAGLLNGYNEQFF. CDR3 bases: TGTGCCAGCAGCCGGGGGCTAGCGGGATTACTTAATGGCTACAATGAGCAGTTCTTC.

The genes are TRBV24-1 and TRBJ2-3; D not certain. Per germline, CDR1 KGHDR and CDR2 SFDVKD. Trimming pared 3 bases from V and 0 bases from J, leaving 6 bases between. This CDR3 region has 14 residues. The CDR3 reads CATSDTRSTDTQYF. The CDR3 DNA reads as TGTGCCACCAGTGATACCAGGAGCACAGATACGCAGTATTTT.

This clone was counted a few times. V usage is TRBV29-1 and J usage is TRBJ2-1; 7 nucleotides align to TRBD2. With V trimmed by 3 bases and J by 5 bases, 4 bases remained unmatched. There are 13 residues in the CDR3. Looked up from germline, CDR1 is SQVTM and CDR2 is ANQGSEA. In DNA, the CDR3 is TGCAGCGTTGACGGGAGGCGACACAATGAGCAGTTCTTC. It encodes CSVDGRRHNEQFF.

This clone was observed a single time. J is TRBJ1-2 and V is TRBV5-1, with D maybe TRBD1 (5 bases). Germline CDR1 SGHRS, CDR2 YFSETQ. The length of the CDR3 is 14 residues. The ends were cut back, 0 bases at V and 2 bases at J, with 8 bases in the middle. The CDR3 region is CASSLEPGNYGYTF. CDR3 coding DNA: TGCGCCAGCAGCTTGGAACCAGGGAACTATGGCTACACCTTC.

This clone showed up just a few times. This sequence joins TRBV5-5 and TRBJ2-7; TRBD1 agrees at 7 bases. CDR3 length equals 16 residues. From germline, CDR1 is SGHKS and CDR2 YYEKEE (reference sequence). With V trimmed by 0 bases and J by 2 bases, 8 bases remained unmatched. The CDR3 loop reads CASSLAGPGTAYEQYF. The CDR3 DNA reads TGTGCCAGCAGCTTGGCAGGCCCGGGGACAGCCTACGAGCAGTACTTC.

This chain joins TRBV7-8 and TRBJ1-5; D perhaps matches TRBD1 (5 bases). The CDR3 is 15 residues long. Germline-derived CDR1 and CDR2 are SGHVS and FQNEAQ. V was cut by 6 bases and J by 0 bases, with 12 bases left in between. The chain's CDR3 is CASSFTRDSNQPQHF. Here the CDR3 DNA reads TGTGCCAGCAGTTTCACCAGGGATAGCAATCAGCCCCAGCATTTT. Variable domain in full (rest from reference TRBV7-8 and TRBJ1-5): GAGVSQSPRYKVAKRGQDVALRCDPISGHVSLFWYQQALGQGPEFLTYFQNEAQLDKSGLPSDRFFAERPEGSVSTLKIQRTQQEDSAVYLCASSFTRDSNQPQHFGDGTRLSIL.

V gene TRBV5-5 combines with J gene TRBJ2-5; 8 bases are a match to TRBD1. This CDR3 has 15 amino acids. Trimming removed 4 bases from V and 5 bases from J; junction bases left unmatched: 10. Germline assignment: CDR1 SGHKS and CDR2 YYEKEE (reference sequence). The DNA for the CDR3 is TGTGCCAGCAGCCTCCCCCCCACAGGGGGGGAGACCCAGTACTTC. Protein: CASSLPPTGGETQYF.

The chain is built from TRBV7-9 and TRBJ1-2; 7 positions agree with TRBD1. Germline CDR1 SEHNR, CDR2 FQNEAQ (reference sequence). CDR3 length: 13 residues. With 1 base clipped from V and 8 bases from J, the junction kept 4 bases outside the gene matches. The CDR3 DNA is TGTGCCAGCAGCTTAGTAGGGGGCTGGGGCTACACCTTC. Protein sequence: CASSLVGGWGYTF.

V usage is TRBV6-4 and J usage is TRBJ2-5; the match to TRBD2 covers 8 bases. This CDR3 has 16 residues. The ends lost 3 bases at V and 0 bases at J; junction bases unmatched: 6. The germline gives CDR1 MRHNA, CDR2 SNTAGT. The CDR3 is CASSEMSGRHQETQYF. The DNA of the CDR3 is TGTGCCAGCAGTGAAATGAGCGGGAGACACCAAGAGACCCAGTACTTC.

The V gene is TRBV9, the J gene TRBJ2-1; the match to TRBD2 covers 7 bases. The CDR3 spans 16 residues. J gave up 2 bases and V 2 bases, and 7 bases lay outside the gene matches. Germline-derived CDR1 and CDR2 are SGDLS and YYNGEE. CDR3 residues: CASSVTAGTPYNEQFF. CDR3 sequence (DNA): TGTGCCAGCAGCGTTACAGCGGGAACGCCCTACAATGAGCAGTTCTTC.

V gene TRBV5-1 combines with J gene TRBJ1-1; D is perhaps TRBD1 (6 bases). Germline V CDR1 and CDR2: SGHRS, YFSETQ. V lost 4 bases and J lost 3, with 25 bases in between. CDR3 length equals 18 residues. The CDR3 bases are TGCGCCAGCAGCCTGCTAAACAGGGAGTCTAACCCCTACACTGAAGCTTTCTTT. This encodes CASSLLNRESNPYTEAFF.

The chain links TRBV7-9 to TRBJ1-4, with 9 bases aligning to TRBD1. J was trimmed by 7 bases and V by 2 bases; bases with no gene match: 2. This CDR3 has 14 residues. Germline values: CDR1 SEHNR, CDR2 FQNEAQ (reference sequence). The CDR3 is CASSLTGGGEKLFF. The CDR3 nucleotides read TGTGCCAGCAGCTTAACAGGGGGCGGTGAAAAACTGTTTTTT.

This clone was picked up one time. V usage is TRBV4-1 and J usage is TRBJ1-5; TRBD1 matches 11 bases. V dropped 0 bases and J dropped 10; count of bases not matched to a gene: 5. The CDR3 has 15 amino acids. Germline CDR1 reads MGHRA; CDR2 reads YSYEKL. The CDR3: CASSQEGQGERPQHF. The CDR3 DNA follows: TGCGCCAGCAGCCAAGAGGGACAGGGGGAGCGACCCCAGCATTTT.

The gene calls are TRBV30 and TRBJ1-3, with 8 nucleotides matching TRBD1. Per germline, CDR1 GTSNPN and CDR2 SVGIG (reference sequence). The CDR3 runs 12 residues. V dropped 6 bases and J dropped 4; count of bases not matched to a gene: 2. The CDR3 coding sequence is TGTGCCTGCGACAGGGGAGGAAACACCATATATTTT. This gives the protein CACDRGGNTIYF.

The V gene is TRBV11-3, the J gene TRBJ2-1; 8 bases align to TRBD1. Germline V gene sequence: CDR1 SGHNT, CDR2 YENEEA. This CDR3 has 12 residues. J gave up 7 bases and V 8 bases, and 4 bases lay outside the gene matches. The CDR3: CASRQGRNEQFF. DNA for the CDR3: TGTGCCAGCCGACAGGGGAGAAATGAGCAGTTCTTC.

The chain carries TRBV5-4 and TRBJ2-1; TRBD2 aligns across 11 bases. The CDR3 sequence is 15 residues long. V was clipped by 4 bases and J by 3 bases; unmatched bases: 3. Germline V gives CDR1 SGHNT, CDR2 YYREEE (reference sequence). CDR3 in DNA: TGTGCCAGCAGCCCGGGACTAGCGGTCTACAATGAGCAGTTCTTC. It encodes CASSPGLAVYNEQFF. The full variable domain, in which reference TRBV5-4 and TRBJ2-1 provide the parts outside the CDR3, is ETGVTQSPTHLIKTRGQQVTLRCSSQSGHNTVSWYQQALGQGPQFIFQYYREEENGRGNFPPRFSGLQFPNYSSELNVNALELDDSALYLCASSPGLAVYNEQFFGPGTRLTVL.

CDR3 DNA sequence: TGTGCCAGCAGTTTGACAGGGTCCACCTACGAGCAGTACTTC. The encoded protein is CASSLTGSTYEQYF. The chain carries TRBV28 and TRBJ2-7; TRBD1 agrees at 7 bases. Germline CDR1 is MDHEN and CDR2 is SYDVKM. After removal of 3 bases from V and 2 bases from J, the junction contained 4 bases not matched to a gene. CDR3 length: 14 residues.